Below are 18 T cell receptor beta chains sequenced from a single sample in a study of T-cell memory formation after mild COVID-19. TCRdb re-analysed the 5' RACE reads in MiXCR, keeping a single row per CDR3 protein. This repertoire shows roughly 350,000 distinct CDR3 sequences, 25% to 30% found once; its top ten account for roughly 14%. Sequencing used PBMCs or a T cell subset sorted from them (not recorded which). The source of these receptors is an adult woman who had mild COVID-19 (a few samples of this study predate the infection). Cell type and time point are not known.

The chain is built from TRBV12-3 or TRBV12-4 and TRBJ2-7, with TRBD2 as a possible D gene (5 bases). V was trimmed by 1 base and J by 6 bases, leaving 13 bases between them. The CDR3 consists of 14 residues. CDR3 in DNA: TGTGCCAGCAGTTTAGTTGGAGGAGGTCTCGAGCAGTACTTC. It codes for CASSLVGGGLEQYF.

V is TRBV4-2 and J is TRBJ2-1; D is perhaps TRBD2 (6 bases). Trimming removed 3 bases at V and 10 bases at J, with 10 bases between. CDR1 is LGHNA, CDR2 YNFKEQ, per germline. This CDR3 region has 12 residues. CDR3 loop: CASSQTREEQFF. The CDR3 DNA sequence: TGTGCCAGCAGCCAGACCCGGGAGGAGCAGTTCTTC.

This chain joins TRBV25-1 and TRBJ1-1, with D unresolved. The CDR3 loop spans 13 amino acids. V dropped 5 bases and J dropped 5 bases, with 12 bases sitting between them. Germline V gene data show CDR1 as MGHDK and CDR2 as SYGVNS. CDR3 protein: CASSLFERTEAFF. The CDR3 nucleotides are TGTGCCAGCAGTCTTTTCGAGAGAACTGAAGCTTTCTTT.

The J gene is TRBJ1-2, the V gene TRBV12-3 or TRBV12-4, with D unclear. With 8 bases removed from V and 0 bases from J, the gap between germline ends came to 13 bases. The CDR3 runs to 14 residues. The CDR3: CASARGLTNYGYTF. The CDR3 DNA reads TGTGCCAGCGCGCGTGGCCTCACTAACTATGGCTACACCTTC.

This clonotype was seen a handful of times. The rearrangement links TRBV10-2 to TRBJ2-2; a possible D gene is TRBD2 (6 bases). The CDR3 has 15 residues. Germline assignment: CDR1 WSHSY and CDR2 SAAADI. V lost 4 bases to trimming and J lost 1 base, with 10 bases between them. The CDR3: CASSVGSQNTGELFF. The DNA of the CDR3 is TGCGCCAGCAGTGTCGGGAGCCAGAACACCGGGGAGCTGTTTTTT.

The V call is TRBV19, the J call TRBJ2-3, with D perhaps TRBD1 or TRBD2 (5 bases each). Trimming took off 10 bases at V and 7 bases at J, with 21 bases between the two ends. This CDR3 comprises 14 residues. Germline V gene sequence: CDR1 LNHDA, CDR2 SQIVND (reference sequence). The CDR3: CATTRSGTDNTQYF. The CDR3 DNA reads TGTGCCACTACTAGGAGTGGGACCGACAATACGCAGTATTTT.

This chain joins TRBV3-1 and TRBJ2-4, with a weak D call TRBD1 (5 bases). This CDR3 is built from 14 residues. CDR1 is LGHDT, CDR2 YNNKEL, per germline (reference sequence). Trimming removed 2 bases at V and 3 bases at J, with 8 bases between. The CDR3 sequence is CASSQLDSKNIQYF. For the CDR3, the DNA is TGTGCCAGCAGCCAACTAGACAGCAAAAACATTCAGTACTTC.

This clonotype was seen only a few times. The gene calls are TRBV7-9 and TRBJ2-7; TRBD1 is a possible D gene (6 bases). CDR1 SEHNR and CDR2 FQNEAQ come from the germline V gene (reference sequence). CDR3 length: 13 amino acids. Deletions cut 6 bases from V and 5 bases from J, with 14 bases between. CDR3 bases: TGTGCCAGCAGGGGGCAGGGGCACAACGAGCAGTACTTC. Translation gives CASRGQGHNEQYF.

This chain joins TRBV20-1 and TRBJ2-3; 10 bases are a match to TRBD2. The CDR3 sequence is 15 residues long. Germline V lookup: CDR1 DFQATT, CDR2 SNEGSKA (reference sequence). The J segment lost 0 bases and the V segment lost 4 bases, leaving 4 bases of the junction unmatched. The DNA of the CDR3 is TGCAGTGCTAAGGGACTAGCGATAAGCACAGATACGCAGTATTTT. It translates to CSAKGLAISTDTQYF.

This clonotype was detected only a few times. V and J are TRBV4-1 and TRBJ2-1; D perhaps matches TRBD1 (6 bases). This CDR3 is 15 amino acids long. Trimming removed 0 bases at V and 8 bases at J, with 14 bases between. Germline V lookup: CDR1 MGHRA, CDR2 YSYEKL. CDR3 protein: CASSQDSGEIDEQFF. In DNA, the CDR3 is TGCGCCAGCAGCCAAGATTCAGGGGAGATCGATGAGCAGTTCTTC.

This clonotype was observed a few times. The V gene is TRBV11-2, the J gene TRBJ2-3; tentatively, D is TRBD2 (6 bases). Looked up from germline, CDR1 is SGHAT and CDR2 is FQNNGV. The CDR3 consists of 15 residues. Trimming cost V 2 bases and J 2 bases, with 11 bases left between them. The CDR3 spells CASSLWDSPTDTQYF. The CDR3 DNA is TGTGCCAGCAGCTTATGGGACTCTCCCACAGATACGCAGTATTTT.

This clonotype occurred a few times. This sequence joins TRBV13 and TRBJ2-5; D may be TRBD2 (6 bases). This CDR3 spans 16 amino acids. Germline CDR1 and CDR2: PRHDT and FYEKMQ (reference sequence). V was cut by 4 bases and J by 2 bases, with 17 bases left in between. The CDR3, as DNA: TGTGCCAGCAGCTCTCGGACTAACGGGGAGCAAGAGACCCAGTACTTC. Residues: CASSSRTNGEQETQYF.

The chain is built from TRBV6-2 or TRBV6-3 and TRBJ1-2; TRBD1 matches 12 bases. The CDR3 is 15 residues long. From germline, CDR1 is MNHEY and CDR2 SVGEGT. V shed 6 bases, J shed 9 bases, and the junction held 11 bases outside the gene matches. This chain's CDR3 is CASRPGTGGVLSYTF. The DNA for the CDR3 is TGTGCCAGCAGGCCCGGGACAGGGGGCGTGCTAAGCTACACCTTC.

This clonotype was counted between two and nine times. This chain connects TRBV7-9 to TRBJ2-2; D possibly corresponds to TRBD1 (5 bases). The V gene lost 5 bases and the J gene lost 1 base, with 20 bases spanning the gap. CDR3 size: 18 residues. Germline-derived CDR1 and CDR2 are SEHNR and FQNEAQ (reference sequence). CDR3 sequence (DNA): TGTGCCAGCAGCCTCCTCGCCGCCGGGCAGGGGAACACCGGGGAGCTGTTTTTT. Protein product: CASSLLAAGQGNTGELFF.

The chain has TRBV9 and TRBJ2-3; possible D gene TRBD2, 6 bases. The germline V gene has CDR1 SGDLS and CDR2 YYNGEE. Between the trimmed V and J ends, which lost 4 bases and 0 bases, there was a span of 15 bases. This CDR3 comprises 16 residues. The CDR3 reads CASSPLGGSSTDTQYF. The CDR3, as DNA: TGTGCCAGCAGCCCCCTCGGGGGATCTAGCACAGATACGCAGTATTTT. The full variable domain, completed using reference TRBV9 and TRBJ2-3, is DSGVTQTPKHLITATGQRVTLRCSPRSGDLSVYWYQQSLDQGLQFLIQYYNGEERAKGNILERFSAQQFPDLHSELNLSSLELGDSALYFCASSPLGGSSTDTQYFGPGTRLTVL.

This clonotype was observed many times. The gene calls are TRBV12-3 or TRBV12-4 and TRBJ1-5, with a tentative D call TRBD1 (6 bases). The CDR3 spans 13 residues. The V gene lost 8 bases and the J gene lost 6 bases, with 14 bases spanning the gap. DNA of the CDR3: TGTGCCAGCTCACCGGGGGGCGGTCAGCCCCAGCATTTT. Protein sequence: CASSPGGGQPQHF.

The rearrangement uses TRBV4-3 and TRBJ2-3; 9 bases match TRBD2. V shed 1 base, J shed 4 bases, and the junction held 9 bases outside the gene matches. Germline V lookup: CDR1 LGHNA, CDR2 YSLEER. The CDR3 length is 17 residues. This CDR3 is CASSQALQTSGSDTQYF. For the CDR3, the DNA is TGCGCCAGCAGCCAAGCACTACAAACTAGCGGGTCAGATACGCAGTATTTT.

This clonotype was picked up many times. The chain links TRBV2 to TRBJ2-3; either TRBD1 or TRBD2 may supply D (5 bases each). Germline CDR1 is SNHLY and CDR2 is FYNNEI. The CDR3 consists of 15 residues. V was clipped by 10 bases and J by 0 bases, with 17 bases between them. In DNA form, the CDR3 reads TGTGCCATGAAAATGGGGGATTATAGCACAGATACGCAGTATTTT. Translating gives CAMKMGDYSTDTQYF. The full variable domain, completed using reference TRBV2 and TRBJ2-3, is EPEVTQTPSHQVTQMGQEVILRCVPISNHLYFYWYRQILGQKVEFLVSFYNNEISEKSEIFDDQFSVERPDGSNFTLKIRSTKLEDSAMYFCAMKMGDYSTDTQYFGPGTRLTVL.